This T cell receptor beta chain was observed in a study of cytomegalovirus exposure and HLA in healthy donors. For the study at large: HLA-typed donors were the source of some 80 million unique TCRs, which an early data release held. Whole-study findings and limits: Later analysis identified 16,951 TCR beta sequences associated with HLA alleles, using a false discovery rate threshold of 0.05. A further, later analysis showed that HLA-associated TCR beta chains (compared with equally common others) were more clonally expanded. The study listed roughly 150 cytomegalovirus-associated TCR beta chains.

Germline lookup yields CDR1 MDHEN and CDR2 SYDVKM. This CDR3 contains 14 residues. Germline trimming cut 5 bases from V and 8 bases from J; bases unmatched to any gene: 9. The PCR employed 60 Vbeta primers together with 13 Jbeta primers. Sequencing was performed with immunoSEQ multiplex PCR; in TCRdb, only in-frame clones are kept and a portion is missing. The sample records approximately 89,000 clones, around four fifths being singletons. Notes on this clone: As yet, its antigen is unknown.

The receptor's source is a man aged 25 to 40 in good health and CMV-seropositive. Sequences were obtained from PBMCs. The genes are TRBV28 and TRBJ1-2; TRBD1 agrees at 9 bases. The CDR3 protein is CASSPTGTGYGYTF. CDR3 coding DNA: TGTGCCAGCAGTCCCACCGGGACAGGGTACGGCTACACCTTC.